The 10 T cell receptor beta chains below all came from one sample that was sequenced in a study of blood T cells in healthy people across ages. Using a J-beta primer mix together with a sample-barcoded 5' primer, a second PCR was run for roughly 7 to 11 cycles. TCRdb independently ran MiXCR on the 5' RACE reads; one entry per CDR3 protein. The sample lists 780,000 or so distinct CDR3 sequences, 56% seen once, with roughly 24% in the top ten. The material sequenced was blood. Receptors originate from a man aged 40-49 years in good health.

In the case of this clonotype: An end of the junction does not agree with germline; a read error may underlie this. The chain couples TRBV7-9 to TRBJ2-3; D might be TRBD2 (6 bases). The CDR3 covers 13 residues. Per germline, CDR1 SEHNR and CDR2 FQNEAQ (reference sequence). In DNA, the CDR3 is TGTGTCAGCAGCTTAGCGGCCGATCGGCCGCAGTATTTT. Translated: CVSSLAADRPQYF.

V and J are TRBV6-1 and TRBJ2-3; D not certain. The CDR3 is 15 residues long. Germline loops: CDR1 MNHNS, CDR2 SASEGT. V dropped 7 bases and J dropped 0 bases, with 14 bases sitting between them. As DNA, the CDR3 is TGTGCCAGCACCCAGAGGCATCTTAGCACAGATACGCAGTATTTT. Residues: CASTQRHLSTDTQYF.

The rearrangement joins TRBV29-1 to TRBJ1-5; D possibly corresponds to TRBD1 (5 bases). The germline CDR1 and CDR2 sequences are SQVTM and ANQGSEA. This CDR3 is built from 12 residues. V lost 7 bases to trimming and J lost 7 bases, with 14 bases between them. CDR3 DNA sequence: TGCAGCGCCGGGGGTCAACGCCAGCCCCAGCATTTT. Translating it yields CSAGGQRQPQHF.

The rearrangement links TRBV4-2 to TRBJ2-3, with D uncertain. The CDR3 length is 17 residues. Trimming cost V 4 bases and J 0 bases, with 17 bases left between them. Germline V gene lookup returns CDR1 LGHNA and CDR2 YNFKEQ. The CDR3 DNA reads TGTGCCAGCAGCCCCCAGCGTGGGGTCACTAGCACAGATACGCAGTATTTT. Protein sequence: CASSPQRGVTSTDTQYF.

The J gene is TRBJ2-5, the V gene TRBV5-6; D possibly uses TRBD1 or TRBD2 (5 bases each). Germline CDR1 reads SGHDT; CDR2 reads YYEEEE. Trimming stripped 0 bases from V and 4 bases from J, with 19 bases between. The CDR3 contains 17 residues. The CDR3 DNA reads TGTGCCAGCAGCTTGGGTCTGTGGGACGGCGGCGGAGAGACCCAGTACTTC. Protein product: CASSLGLWDGGGETQYF.

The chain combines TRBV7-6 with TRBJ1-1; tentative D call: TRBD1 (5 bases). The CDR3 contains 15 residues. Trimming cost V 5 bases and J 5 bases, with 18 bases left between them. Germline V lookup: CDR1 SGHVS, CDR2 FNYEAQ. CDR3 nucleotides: TGTGCCAGCAGCAAACCTGGGGGGGTTCCTACTGAAGCTTTCTTT. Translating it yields CASSKPGGVPTEAFF.

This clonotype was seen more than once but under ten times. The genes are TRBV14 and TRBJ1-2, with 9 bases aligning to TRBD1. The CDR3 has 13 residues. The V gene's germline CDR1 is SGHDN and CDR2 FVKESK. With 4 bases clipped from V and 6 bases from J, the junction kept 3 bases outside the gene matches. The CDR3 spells CASSPRTGDGYTF. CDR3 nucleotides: TGTGCCAGCAGCCCCCGGACAGGGGATGGCTACACCTTC.

CDR3 residues: CASSTTGTGNSPLHF. In DNA form, the CDR3 reads TGTGCCAGCAGCACCACCGGGACAGGGAACTCACCCCTCCACTTT. The chain employs TRBV13 and TRBJ1-6, with 9 nucleotides matching TRBD1. V was clipped by 5 bases and J by 10 bases; unmatched bases: 9. CDR1 and CDR2 from the germline V gene are PRHDT and FYEKMQ (reference sequence). This CDR3 region has 15 residues.

CDR3: CASSALDSSYEQYF. In DNA, the CDR3 is TGTGCCAGCAGTGCCCTTGACAGCTCCTACGAGCAGTACTTC. The chain carries TRBV27 and TRBJ2-7; D perhaps matches TRBD1 (5 bases). The CDR3 consists of 14 residues. Germline V gene lookup returns CDR1 MNHEY and CDR2 SMNVEV (reference sequence). Trimming removed 5 bases at V and 0 bases at J, with 11 bases between.

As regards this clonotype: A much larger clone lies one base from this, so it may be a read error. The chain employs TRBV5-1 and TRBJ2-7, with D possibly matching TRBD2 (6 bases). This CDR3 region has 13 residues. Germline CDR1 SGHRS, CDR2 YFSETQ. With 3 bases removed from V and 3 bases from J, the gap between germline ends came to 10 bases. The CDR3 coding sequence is TGCGCCAGCAGCTGTGGGGGAGGCTACGAGCAGTACTTC. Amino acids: CASSCGGGYEQYF.